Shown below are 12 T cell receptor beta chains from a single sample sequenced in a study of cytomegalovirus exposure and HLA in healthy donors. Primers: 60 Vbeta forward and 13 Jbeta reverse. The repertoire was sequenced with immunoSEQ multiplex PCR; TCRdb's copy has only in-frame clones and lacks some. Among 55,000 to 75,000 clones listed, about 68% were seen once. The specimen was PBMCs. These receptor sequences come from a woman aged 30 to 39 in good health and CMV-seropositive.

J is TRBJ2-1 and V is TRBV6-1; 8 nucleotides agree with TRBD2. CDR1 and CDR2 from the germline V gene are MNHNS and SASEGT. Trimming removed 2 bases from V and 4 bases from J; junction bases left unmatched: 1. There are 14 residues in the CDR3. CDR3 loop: CASSESGSYNEQFF. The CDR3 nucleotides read TGTGCCAGCAGTGAAAGCGGGAGTTACAATGAGCAGTTCTTC.

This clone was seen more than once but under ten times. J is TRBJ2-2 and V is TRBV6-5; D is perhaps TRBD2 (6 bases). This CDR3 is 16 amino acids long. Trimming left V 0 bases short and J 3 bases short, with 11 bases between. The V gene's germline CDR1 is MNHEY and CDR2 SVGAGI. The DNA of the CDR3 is TGTGCCAGCAGTTACTCGGGAGGCCGAGACACCGGGGAGCTGTTTTTT. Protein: CASSYSGGRDTGELFF.

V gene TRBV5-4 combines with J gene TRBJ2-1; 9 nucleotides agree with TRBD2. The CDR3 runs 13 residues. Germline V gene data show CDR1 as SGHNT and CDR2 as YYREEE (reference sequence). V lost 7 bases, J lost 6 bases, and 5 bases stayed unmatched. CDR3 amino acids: CASGSGRFNEQFF. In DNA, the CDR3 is TGTGCCAGCGGGAGCGGGAGGTTCAATGAGCAGTTCTTC.

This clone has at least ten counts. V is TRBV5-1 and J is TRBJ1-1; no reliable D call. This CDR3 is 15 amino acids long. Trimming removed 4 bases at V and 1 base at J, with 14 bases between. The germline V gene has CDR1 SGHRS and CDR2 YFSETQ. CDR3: CASSAFSNSNTEAFF. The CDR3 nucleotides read TGCGCCAGCAGCGCGTTTTCAAATTCGAACACTGAAGCTTTCTTT.

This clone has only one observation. This CDR3 reads CASSSGLAGVATDTQYF. In DNA, the CDR3 is TGTGCCAGCAGTTCTGGACTAGCGGGAGTGGCCACAGATACGCAGTATTTT. V gene TRBV28 combines with J gene TRBJ2-3; TRBD2 agrees at 13 bases. The V and J ends lost 4 bases and 2 bases, in that order; junction bases with no gene match: 6. The CDR3 covers 17 residues. CDR1 MDHEN and CDR2 SYDVKM come from the germline V gene.

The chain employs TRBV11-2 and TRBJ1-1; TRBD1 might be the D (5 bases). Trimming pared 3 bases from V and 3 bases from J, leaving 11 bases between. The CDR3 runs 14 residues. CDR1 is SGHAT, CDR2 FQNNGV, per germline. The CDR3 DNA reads TGTGCCAGCAGCTTCGCGGGGGGGGACACTGAAGCTTTCTTT. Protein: CASSFAGGDTEAFF.

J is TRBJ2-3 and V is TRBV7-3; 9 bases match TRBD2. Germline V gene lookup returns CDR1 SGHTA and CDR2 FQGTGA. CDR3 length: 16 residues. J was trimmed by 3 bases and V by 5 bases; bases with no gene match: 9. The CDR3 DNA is TGTGCCAGCAGCCCCCGAGGGCGGGAGGGTACAGATACGCAGTATTTT. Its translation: CASSPRGREGTDTQYF.

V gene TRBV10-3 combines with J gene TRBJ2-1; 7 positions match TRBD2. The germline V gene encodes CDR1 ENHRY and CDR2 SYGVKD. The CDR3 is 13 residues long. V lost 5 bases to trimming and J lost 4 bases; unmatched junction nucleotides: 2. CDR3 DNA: TGTGCCATCAGTCCGGGAGGATACAATGAGCAGTTCTTC. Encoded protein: CAISPGGYNEQFF.

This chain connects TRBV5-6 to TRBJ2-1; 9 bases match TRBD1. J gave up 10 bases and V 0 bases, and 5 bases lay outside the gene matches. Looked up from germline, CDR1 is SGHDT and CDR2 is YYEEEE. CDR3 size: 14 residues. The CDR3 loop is CASSLGDRAQEQFF. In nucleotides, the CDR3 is TGTGCCAGCAGCTTGGGGGACAGGGCACAGGAGCAGTTCTTC.

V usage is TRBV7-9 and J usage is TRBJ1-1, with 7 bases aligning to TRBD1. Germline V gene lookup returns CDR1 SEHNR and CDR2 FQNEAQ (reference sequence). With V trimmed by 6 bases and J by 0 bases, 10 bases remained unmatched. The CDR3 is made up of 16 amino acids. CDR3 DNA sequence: TGTGCCAGCAGGTTCGACAGGGTCTACATGAACACTGAAGCTTTCTTT. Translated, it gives CASRFDRVYMNTEAFF.

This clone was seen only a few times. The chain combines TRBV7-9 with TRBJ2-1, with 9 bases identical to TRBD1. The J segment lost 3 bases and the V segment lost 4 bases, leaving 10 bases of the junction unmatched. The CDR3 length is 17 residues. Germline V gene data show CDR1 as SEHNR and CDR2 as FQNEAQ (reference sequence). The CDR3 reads CASSSAAGTGRYNEQFF. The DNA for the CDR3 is TGTGCCAGCAGCTCAGCGGCTGGGACAGGGCGCTACAATGAGCAGTTCTTC.

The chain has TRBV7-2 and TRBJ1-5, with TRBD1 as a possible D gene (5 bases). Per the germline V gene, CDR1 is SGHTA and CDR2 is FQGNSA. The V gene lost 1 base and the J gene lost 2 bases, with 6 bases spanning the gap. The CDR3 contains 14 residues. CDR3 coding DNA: TGTGCCAGCAGCTTAGTGGGGCGCAATCAGCCCCAGCATTTT. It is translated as CASSLVGRNQPQHF. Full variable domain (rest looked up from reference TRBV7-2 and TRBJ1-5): GAGVSQSPSNKVTEKGKDVELRCDPISGHTALYWYRQSLGQGLEFLIYFQGNSAPDKSGLPSDRFSAERTGGSVSTLTIQRTQQEDSAVYLCASSLVGRNQPQHFGDGTRLSIL.